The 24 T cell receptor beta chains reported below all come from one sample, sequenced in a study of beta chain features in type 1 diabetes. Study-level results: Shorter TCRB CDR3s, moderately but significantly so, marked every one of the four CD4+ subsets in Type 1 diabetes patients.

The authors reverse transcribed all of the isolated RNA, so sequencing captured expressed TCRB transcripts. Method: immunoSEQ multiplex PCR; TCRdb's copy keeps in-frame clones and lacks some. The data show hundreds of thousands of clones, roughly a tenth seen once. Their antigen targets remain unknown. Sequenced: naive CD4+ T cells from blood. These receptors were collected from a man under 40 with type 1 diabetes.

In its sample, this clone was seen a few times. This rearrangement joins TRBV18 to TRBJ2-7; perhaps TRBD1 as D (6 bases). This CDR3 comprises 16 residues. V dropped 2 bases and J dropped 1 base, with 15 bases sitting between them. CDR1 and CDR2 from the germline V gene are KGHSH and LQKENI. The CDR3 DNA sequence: TGTGCCAGCTCACCATATACCGGGACAAGTTCCTACGAGCAGTACTTC. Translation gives CASSPYTGTSSYEQYF.

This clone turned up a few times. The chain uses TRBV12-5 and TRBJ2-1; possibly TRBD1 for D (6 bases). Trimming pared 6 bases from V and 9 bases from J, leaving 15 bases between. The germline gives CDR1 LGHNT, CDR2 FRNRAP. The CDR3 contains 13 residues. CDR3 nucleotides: TGTGCTAGTGGAATCAGGGGAAGGTCTGAGCAGTTCTTC. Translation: CASGIRGRSEQFF. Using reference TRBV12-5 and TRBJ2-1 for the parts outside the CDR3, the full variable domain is DARVTQTPRHKVTEMGQEVTMRCQPILGHNTVFWYRQTMMQGLELLAYFRNRAPLDDSGMPKDRFSAEMPDATLATLKIQPSEPRDSAVYFCASGIRGRSEQFFGPGTRLTVL.

The CDR3 coding sequence is TGTGCCAGCAGCCAAGATCTGGGACAGGGTCTTTGGAGGCCCTACGAGCAGTACTTC. Its protein product is CASSQDLGQGLWRPYEQYF. The V call is TRBV4-2, the J call TRBJ2-7, with 9 positions matching TRBD1. V shed 0 bases and J 2 bases; nucleotides not matched to a gene: 14. The CDR3 contains 19 residues. Germline V gives CDR1 LGHNA, CDR2 YNFKEQ.

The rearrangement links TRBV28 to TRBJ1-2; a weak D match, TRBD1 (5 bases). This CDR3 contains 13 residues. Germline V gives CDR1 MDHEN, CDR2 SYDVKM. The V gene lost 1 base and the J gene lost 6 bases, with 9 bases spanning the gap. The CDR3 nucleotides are TGTGCCAGCAGTTTATCAGGGATGGATGGCTACACCTTC. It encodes CASSLSGMDGYTF.

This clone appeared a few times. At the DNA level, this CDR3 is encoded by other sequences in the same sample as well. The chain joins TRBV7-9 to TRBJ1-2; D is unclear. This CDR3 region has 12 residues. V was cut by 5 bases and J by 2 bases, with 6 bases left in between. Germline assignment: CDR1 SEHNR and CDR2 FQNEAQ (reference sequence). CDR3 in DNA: TGTGCCAGCAGCCGGGAGAACTATGGCTACACCTTC. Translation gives CASSRENYGYTF.

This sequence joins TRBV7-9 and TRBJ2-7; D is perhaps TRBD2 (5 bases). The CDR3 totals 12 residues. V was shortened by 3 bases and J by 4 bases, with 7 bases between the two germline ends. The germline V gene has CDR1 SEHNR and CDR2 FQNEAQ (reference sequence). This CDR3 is CASSFSAYEQYF. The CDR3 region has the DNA TGTGCCAGCAGCTTTAGCGCATACGAGCAGTACTTC.

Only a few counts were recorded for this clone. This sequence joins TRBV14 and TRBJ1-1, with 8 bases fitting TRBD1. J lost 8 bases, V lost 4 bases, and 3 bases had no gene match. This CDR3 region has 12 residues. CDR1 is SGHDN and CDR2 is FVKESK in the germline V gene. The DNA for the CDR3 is TGTGCCAGCAGCCCAGGGGGCCCCGAAGCTTTCTTT. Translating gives CASSPGGPEAFF.

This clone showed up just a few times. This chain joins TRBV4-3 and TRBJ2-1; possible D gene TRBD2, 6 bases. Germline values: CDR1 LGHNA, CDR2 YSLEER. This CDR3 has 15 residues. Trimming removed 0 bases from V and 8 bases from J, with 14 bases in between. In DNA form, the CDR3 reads TGCGCCAGCAGCCAAGAGCCTCTAGCGTCGGATGAGCAGTTCTTC. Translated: CASSQEPLASDEQFF.

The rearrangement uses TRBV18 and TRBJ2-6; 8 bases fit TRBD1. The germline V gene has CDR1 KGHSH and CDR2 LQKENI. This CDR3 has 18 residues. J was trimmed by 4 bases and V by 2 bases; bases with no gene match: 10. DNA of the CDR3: TGTGCCAGCTCACCATCTGTTCAGGGGGCTGCCGGGGCCAACGTCCTGACTTTC. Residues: CASSPSVQGAAGANVLTF.

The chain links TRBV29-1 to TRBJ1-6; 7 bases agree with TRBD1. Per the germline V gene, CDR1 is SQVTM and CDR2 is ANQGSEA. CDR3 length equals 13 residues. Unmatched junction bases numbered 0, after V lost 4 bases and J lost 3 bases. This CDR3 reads CSVGDSYNSPLHF. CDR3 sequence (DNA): TGCAGCGTTGGGGACAGCTATAATTCACCCCTCCACTTT.

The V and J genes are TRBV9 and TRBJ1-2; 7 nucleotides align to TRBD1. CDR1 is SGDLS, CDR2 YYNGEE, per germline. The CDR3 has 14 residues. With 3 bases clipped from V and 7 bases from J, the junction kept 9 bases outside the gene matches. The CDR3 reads CASSAATGAVGYTF. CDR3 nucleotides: TGTGCCAGCAGCGCAGCTACAGGGGCGGTTGGCTACACCTTC.

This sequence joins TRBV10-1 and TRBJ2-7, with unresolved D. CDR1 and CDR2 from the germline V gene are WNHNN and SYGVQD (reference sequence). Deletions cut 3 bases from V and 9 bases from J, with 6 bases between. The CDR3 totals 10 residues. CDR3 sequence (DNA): TGCGCCAGCAGTGACCTTCGGCAGTACTTC. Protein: CASSDLRQYF.

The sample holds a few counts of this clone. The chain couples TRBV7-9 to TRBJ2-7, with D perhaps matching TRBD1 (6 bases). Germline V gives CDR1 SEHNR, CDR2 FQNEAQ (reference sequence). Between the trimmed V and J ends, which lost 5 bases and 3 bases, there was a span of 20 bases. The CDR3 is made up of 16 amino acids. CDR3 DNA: TGTGCCAGCAGCCCTAAATGGGGGACATCCCTCTACGAGCAGTACTTC. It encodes CASSPKWGTSLYEQYF.

CDR3 nucleotides: TGTGCCACCAGCAGGGGGACAGGGGTTAGATCACCCCTCCACTTT. This translates into CATSRGTGVRSPLHF. J is TRBJ1-6 and V is TRBV15; TRBD1 aligns across 10 bases. The CDR3 consists of 15 residues. In germline, CDR1 is LNHNV, CDR2 YYDKDF (reference sequence). Germline trimming cut 3 bases from V and 10 bases from J; bases unmatched to any gene: 6.

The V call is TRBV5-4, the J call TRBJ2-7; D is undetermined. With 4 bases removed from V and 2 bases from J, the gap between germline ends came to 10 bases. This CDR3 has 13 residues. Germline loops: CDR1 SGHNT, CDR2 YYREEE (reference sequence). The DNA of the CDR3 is TGTGCCAGCAGCGAAGACATAACCTACGAGCAGTACTTC. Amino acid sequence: CASSEDITYEQYF.

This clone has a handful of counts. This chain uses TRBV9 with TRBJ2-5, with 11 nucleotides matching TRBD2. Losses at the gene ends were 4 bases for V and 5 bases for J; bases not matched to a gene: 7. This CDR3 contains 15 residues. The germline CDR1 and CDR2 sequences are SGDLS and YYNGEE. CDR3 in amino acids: CASSPRLAGQETQYF. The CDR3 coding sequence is TGTGCCAGCAGCCCCCGACTAGCGGGGCAGGAGACCCAGTACTTC.

CDR3 sequence reads: CASSPTSGGPSTQYF. CDR3 nucleotides: TGCGCCAGCAGCCCAACTAGCGGGGGACCCTCGACGCAGTATTTT. The chain uses TRBV5-1 and TRBJ2-3; 11 bases are a match to TRBD2. The CDR3 consists of 15 residues. Germline V gives CDR1 SGHRS, CDR2 YFSETQ. V lost 4 bases, J lost 9 bases, and 10 bases stayed unmatched.

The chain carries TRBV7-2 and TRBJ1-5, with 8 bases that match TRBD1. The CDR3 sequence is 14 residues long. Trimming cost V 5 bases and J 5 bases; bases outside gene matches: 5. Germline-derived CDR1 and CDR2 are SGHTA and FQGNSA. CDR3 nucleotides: TGTGCCAGCAGCAACGACAGGGGCTATCAGCCCCAGCATTTT. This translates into CASSNDRGYQPQHF. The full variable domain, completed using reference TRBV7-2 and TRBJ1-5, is GAGVSQSPSNKVTEKGKDVELRCDPISGHTALYWYRQSLGQGLEFLIYFQGNSAPDKSGLPSDRFSAERTGGSVSTLTIQRTQQEDSAVYLCASSNDRGYQPQHFGDGTRLSIL.

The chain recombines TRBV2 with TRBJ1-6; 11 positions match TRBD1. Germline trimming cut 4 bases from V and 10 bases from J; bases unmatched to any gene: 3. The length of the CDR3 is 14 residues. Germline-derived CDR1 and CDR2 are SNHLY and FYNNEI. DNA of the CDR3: TGTGCCAGCAGTGTCGGGACAGGGGGATCACCCCTCCACTTT. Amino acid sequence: CASSVGTGGSPLHF.

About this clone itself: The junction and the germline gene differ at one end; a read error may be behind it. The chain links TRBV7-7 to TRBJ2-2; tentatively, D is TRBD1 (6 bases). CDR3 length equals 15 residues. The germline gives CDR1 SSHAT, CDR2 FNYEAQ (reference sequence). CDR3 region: CASRSGVMDTGELFF. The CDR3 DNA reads TGTGCTAGCAGGTCAGGGGTTATGGACACCGGGGAGCTGTTTTTT.

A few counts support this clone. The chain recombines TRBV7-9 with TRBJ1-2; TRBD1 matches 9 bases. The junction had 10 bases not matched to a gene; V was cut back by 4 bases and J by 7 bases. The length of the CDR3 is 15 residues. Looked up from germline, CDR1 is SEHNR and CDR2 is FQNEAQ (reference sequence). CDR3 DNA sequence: TGTGCCAGCAGCTCCGACAGGGGGAGAAGGAGTGGCTACACCTTC. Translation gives CASSSDRGRRSGYTF.

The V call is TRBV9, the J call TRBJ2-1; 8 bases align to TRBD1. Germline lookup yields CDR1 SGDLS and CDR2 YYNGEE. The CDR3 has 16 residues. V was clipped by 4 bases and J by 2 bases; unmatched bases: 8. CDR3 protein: CASSPLGQVAYNEQFF. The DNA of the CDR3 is TGTGCCAGCAGCCCACTGGGACAGGTGGCCTACAATGAGCAGTTCTTC.

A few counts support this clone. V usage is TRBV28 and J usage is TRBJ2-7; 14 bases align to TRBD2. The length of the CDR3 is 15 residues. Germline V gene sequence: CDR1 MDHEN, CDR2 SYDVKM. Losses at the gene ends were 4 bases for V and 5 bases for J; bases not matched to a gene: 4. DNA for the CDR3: TGTGCCAGCAGTTATGGGACTAGCGGGGGCCACGAGCAGTACTTC. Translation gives CASSYGTSGGHEQYF.

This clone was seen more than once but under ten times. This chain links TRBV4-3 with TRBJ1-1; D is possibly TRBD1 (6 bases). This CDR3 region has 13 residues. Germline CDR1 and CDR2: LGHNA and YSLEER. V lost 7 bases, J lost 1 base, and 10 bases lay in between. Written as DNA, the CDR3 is TGCGCCAGCACCTTACAGGGGAACACTGAAGCTTTCTTT. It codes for CASTLQGNTEAFF.